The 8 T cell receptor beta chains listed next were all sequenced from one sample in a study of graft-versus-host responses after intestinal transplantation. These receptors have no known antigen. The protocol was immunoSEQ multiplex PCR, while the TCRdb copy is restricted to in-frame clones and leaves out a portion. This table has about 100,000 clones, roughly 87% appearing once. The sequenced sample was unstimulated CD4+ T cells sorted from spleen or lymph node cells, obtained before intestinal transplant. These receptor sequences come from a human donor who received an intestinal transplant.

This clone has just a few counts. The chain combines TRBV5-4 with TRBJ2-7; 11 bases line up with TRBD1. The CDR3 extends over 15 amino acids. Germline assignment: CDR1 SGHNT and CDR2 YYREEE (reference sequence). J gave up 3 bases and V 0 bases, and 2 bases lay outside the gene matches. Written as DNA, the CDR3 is TGTGCCAGCAGCTTGGCCGGGACAGGGGGCTACGAGCAGTACTTC. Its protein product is CASSLAGTGGYEQYF.

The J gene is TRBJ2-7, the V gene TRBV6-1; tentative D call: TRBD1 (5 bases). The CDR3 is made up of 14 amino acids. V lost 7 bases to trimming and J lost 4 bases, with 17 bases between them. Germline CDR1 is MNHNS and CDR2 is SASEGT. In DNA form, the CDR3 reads TGTGCCAGCAAAATTTCTACAGGTTGGTACGAGCAGTACTTC. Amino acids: CASKISTGWYEQYF.

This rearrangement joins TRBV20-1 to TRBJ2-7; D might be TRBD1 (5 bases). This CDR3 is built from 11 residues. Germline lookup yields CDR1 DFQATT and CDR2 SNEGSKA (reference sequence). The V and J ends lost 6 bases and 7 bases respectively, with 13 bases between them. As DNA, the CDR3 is TGCAGTGCAGCAGGGTTTGGGGAGCAGTACTTC. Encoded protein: CSAAGFGEQYF.

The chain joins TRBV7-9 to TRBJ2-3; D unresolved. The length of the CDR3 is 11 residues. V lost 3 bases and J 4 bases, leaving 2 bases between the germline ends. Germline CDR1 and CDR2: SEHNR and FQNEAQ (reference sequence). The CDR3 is CASSFPDTQYF. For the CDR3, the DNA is TGTGCCAGCAGCTTCCCAGATACGCAGTATTTT. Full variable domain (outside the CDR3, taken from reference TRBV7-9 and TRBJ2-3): DTGVSQNPRHKITKRGQNVTFRCDPISEHNRLYWYRQTLGQGPEFLTYFQNEAQLEKSRLLSDRFSAERPKGSFSTLEIQRTEQGDSAMYLCASSFPDTQYFGPGTRLTVL.

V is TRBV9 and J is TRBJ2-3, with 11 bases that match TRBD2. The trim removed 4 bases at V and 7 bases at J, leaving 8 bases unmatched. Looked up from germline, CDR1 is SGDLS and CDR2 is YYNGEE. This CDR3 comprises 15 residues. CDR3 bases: TGTGCCAGCAGCCAAACTAGCGGGAGCGAATATACGCAGTATTTT. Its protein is CASSQTSGSEYTQYF.

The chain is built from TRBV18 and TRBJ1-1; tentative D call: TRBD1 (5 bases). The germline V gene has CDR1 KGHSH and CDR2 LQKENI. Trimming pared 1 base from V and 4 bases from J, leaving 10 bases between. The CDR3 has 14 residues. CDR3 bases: TGTGCCAGCTCACCACGGGATAGGGGCACTGAAGCTTTCTTT. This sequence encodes CASSPRDRGTEAFF. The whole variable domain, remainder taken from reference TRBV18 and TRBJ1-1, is NAGVMQNPRHLVRRRGQEARLRCSPMKGHSHVYWYRQLPEEGLKFMVYLQKENIIDESGMPKERFSAEFPKEGPSILRIQQVVRGDSAAYFCASSPRDRGTEAFFGQGTRLTVV.

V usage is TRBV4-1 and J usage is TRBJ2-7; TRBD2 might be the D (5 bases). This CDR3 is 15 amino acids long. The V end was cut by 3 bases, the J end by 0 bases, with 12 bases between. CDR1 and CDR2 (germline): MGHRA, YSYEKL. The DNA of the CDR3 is TGCGCCAGCAGCCACGGCTGGAGGAGCTCCTACGAGCAGTACTTC. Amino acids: CASSHGWRSSYEQYF.

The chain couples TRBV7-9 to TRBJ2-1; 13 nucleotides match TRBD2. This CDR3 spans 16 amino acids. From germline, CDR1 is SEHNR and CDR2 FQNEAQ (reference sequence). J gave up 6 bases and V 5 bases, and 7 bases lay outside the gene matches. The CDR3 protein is CASSRGLAGVGNEQFF. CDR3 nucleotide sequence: TGTGCCAGCAGCCGCGGACTAGCGGGGGTGGGCAATGAGCAGTTCTTC.